This is a list of T cell receptor beta chains from one sample in a study of OX40 agonist ivuxolimab in advanced cancers. Generated by immunoSEQ multiplex PCR, the TCRdb table keeps only in-frame clones and is missing some. The data show approximately 54,000 clones, approximately 84% seen once. This sample comprised CD4+ or CD8+ T cells sorted from blood, obtained in a trial of the OX40 agonist ivuxolimab. The receptor source for this set is an adult with an advanced solid tumor such as melanoma, head and neck, liver or kidney cancer. CDR3s include the opening cysteine and the closing phenylalanine or tryptophan. Fields, in order: D gene, J gene, V gene, clone size, CDR3 protein, CDR3 DNA. The D gene is left open where the match is weak. The size entry is marked missing in some rows and otherwise reads once, few, many or a size class.

D gene: NA
J gene: TRBJ1-6
V gene: TRBV5-1
clone size: few
CDR3 protein: CASSLGESNSPLHF
CDR3 DNA: TGCGCCAGCAGCTTGGGGGAGTCTAATTCACCCCTCCACTTT

D gene: TRBD1
J gene: TRBJ2-1
V gene: TRBV4-1
clone size: NA
CDR3 protein: CASSQAPGQGFREQFF
CDR3 DNA: TGCGCCAGCAGCCAGGCTCCGGGACAGGGGTTTCGGGAGCAGTTCTTC

D gene: NA
J gene: TRBJ2-7
V gene: TRBV19
clone size: NA
CDR3 protein: CASSTARSYEQYF
CDR3 DNA: TGTGCCAGTAGTACGGCAAGATCCTACGAGCAGTACTTC

D gene: TRBD1
J gene: TRBJ2-4
V gene: TRBV7-3
clone size: NA
CDR3 protein: CASTSPGQGAWSKNIQYF
CDR3 DNA: TGTGCCAGCACCTCACCCGGACAGGGGGCATGGTCCAAAAACATTCAGTACTTC

D gene: NA
J gene: TRBJ1-5
V gene: TRBV6-1
clone size: NA
CDR3 protein: CASSELGALLSNQPQHF
CDR3 DNA: TGTGCCAGCAGTGAATTAGGGGCCTTGCTTAGCAATCAGCCCCAGCATTTT

D gene: NA
J gene: TRBJ1-1
V gene: TRBV7-8
clone size: NA
CDR3 protein: CASSPTLNTEAFF
CDR3 DNA: TGTGCCAGCAGCCCTACATTGAACACTGAAGCTTTCTTT

D gene: TRBD1
J gene: TRBJ1-6
V gene: TRBV5-1
clone size: NA
CDR3 protein: CASSGTTGANNSPLHF
CDR3 DNA: TGCGCCAGCAGCGGAACGACAGGGGCAAACAATTCACCCCTCCACTTT

D gene: NA
J gene: TRBJ2-5
V gene: TRBV4-2
clone size: NA
CDR3 protein: CASSLRASETQYF
CDR3 DNA: TGTGCCAGCAGCCTTAGGGCAAGTGAGACCCAGTACTTC

D gene: NA
J gene: TRBJ1-3
V gene: TRBV19
clone size: NA
CDR3 protein: CASKGRDTIYF
CDR3 DNA: TGTGCCAGTAAAGGGCGAGACACCATATATTTT

D gene: NA
J gene: TRBJ1-5
V gene: TRBV5-1
clone size: NA
CDR3 protein: CASSRDGAQQPQHF
CDR3 DNA: TGCGCCAGCAGCAGGGATGGGGCCCAGCAGCCCCAGCATTTT

D gene: TRBD1
J gene: TRBJ2-3
V gene: TRBV5-6
clone size: few
CDR3 protein: CASSFPGQGSADTQYF
CDR3 DNA: TGTGCCAGCAGCTTTCCTGGACAGGGTTCAGCAGATACGCAGTATTTT

D gene: TRBD2
J gene: TRBJ2-6
V gene: TRBV5-6
clone size: NA
CDR3 protein: CASNLGGSLVANVLTF
CDR3 DNA: TGTGCCAGCAACCTGGGGGGGTCTCTGGTGGCCAACGTCCTGACTTTC

D gene: NA
J gene: TRBJ1-6
V gene: TRBV6-5
clone size: NA
CDR3 protein: CASSYSRISYNSPLHF
CDR3 DNA: TGTGCCAGCAGTTACTCGAGGATCTCCTATAATTCACCCCTCCACTTT

D gene: TRBD2
J gene: TRBJ2-1
V gene: TRBV7-9
clone size: NA
CDR3 protein: CASSGTSGLGHNEQFF
CDR3 DNA: TGTGCCAGCAGCGGTACTAGCGGGTTGGGGCACAATGAGCAGTTCTTC

D gene: NA
J gene: TRBJ2-7
V gene: TRBV27
clone size: NA
CDR3 protein: CASSLGTAYEQYF
CDR3 DNA: TGTGCCAGCAGTTTAGGCACAGCCTACGAGCAGTACTTC

D gene: NA
J gene: TRBJ2-5
V gene: TRBV11-2
clone size: NA
CDR3 protein: CASSLVVGGGETQYF
CDR3 DNA: TGTGCCAGCAGCTTAGTAGTCGGTGGGGGGGAGACCCAGTACTTC

D gene: NA
J gene: TRBJ2-1
V gene: TRBV27
clone size: NA
CDR3 protein: CASRDPRGASYNEQFF
CDR3 DNA: TGTGCCAGCAGAGACCCCCGGGGGGCCTCCTACAATGAGCAGTTCTTC

D gene: NA
J gene: TRBJ1-1
V gene: TRBV6-1
clone size: once
CDR3 protein: CASSALPGLAEAFF
CDR3 DNA: TGTGCCAGCAGTGCGCTCCCTGGGTTAGCTGAAGCTTTCTTT

D gene: TRBD2
J gene: TRBJ2-5
V gene: TRBV4-2
clone size: NA
CDR3 protein: CASSQQRGGRETQYF
CDR3 DNA: TGTGCCAGCAGCCAACAGCGGGGGGGCCGGGAGACCCAGTACTTC

D gene: NA
J gene: TRBJ2-3
V gene: TRBV11-3
clone size: once
CDR3 protein: CASCPGAGTDTQYF
CDR3 DNA: TGTGCCAGCTGTCCAGGGGCAGGCACAGATACGCAGTATTTT

D gene: TRBD1
J gene: TRBJ2-3
V gene: TRBV19
clone size: NA
CDR3 protein: CASGDRAVDTQYF
CDR3 DNA: TGTGCCAGTGGAGACAGGGCGGTAGATACGCAGTATTTT

D gene: NA
J gene: TRBJ2-3
V gene: TRBV7-3
clone size: NA
CDR3 protein: CASSYGLSTDTQYF
CDR3 DNA: TGTGCCAGCAGCTACGGACTAAGCACAGATACGCAGTATTTT

D gene: TRBD1
J gene: TRBJ1-4
V gene: TRBV5-1
clone size: NA
CDR3 protein: CASSLYRGATNEKLFF
CDR3 DNA: TGCGCCAGCAGCTTGTACAGGGGAGCAACTAATGAAAAACTGTTTTTT

D gene: NA
J gene: TRBJ2-7
V gene: TRBV9
clone size: NA
CDR3 protein: CASSEFMYEQYF
CDR3 DNA: TGTGCCAGCAGTGAGTTTATGTACGAGCAGTACTTC

D gene: NA
J gene: TRBJ2-7
V gene: TRBV18
clone size: NA
CDR3 protein: CASSPRDGYEQYF
CDR3 DNA: TGTGCCAGCTCCCCGAGGGACGGCTACGAGCAGTACTTC

D gene: TRBD1
J gene: TRBJ2-1
V gene: TRBV7-3
clone size: NA
CDR3 protein: CASSLGTGGFDEQFF
CDR3 DNA: TGTGCCAGCAGCTTAGGGACAGGGGGCTTCGATGAGCAGTTCTTC

D gene: NA
J gene: TRBJ1-6
V gene: TRBV7-2
clone size: NA
CDR3 protein: CASSLGGAGYSPLHF
CDR3 DNA: TGTGCCAGCAGCTTAGGGGGAGCAGGTTATTCACCCCTCCACTTT

D gene: NA
J gene: TRBJ2-4
V gene: TRBV25-1
clone size: NA
CDR3 protein: CASSESPLDIQYF
CDR3 DNA: TGTGCCAGCAGTGAATCCCCCCTGGACATTCAGTACTTC

D gene: TRBD1
J gene: TRBJ2-2
V gene: TRBV29-1
clone size: NA
CDR3 protein: CSVASTGGAHGELFF
CDR3 DNA: TGCAGCGTTGCCTCGACAGGGGGCGCGCACGGGGAGCTGTTTTTT

D gene: TRBD1
J gene: TRBJ1-2
V gene: TRBV7-9
clone size: few
CDR3 protein: CASTDRGDGYTF
CDR3 DNA: TGTGCCAGCACCGACAGGGGGGATGGCTACACCTTC

D gene: NA
J gene: TRBJ1-2
V gene: TRBV11-3
clone size: once
CDR3 protein: CASSPPVSPCYTF
CDR3 DNA: TGTGCCAGCAGCCCCCCCGTCTCCCCTTGCTACACCTTC

D gene: TRBD1
J gene: TRBJ2-1
V gene: TRBV9
clone size: NA
CDR3 protein: CASSVGDRGRNEQFF
CDR3 DNA: TGTGCCAGCAGCGTAGGGGACAGGGGTCGAAATGAGCAGTTCTTC

D gene: NA
J gene: TRBJ2-5
V gene: TRBV7-3
clone size: NA
CDR3 protein: CASSSVPSETQYF
CDR3 DNA: TGTGCCAGCAGCTCGGTCCCGAGCGAGACCCAGTACTTC

D gene: TRBD1
J gene: TRBJ2-4
V gene: TRBV18
clone size: once
CDR3 protein: CASSPGQGVTKNIQYF
CDR3 DNA: TGTGCCAGCTCACCGGGACAGGGGGTAACCAAAAACATTCAGTACTTC

D gene: NA
J gene: TRBJ1-3
V gene: TRBV5-6
clone size: NA
CDR3 protein: CASSEVRGGGNTIYF
CDR3 DNA: TGTGCCAGCAGCGAGGTGCGGGGTGGTGGAAACACCATATATTTT

D gene: NA
J gene: TRBJ2-2
V gene: TRBV4-3
clone size: NA
CDR3 protein: CASRPLVSTGELFF
CDR3 DNA: TGCGCCAGCAGACCGCTCGTCAGCACCGGGGAGCTGTTTTTT

D gene: NA
J gene: TRBJ2-5
V gene: TRBV5-4
clone size: NA
CDR3 protein: CASSLDIGGTQYF
CDR3 DNA: TGTGCCAGCAGCTTGGACATAGGGGGGACCCAGTACTTC

D gene: TRBD2
J gene: TRBJ2-7
V gene: TRBV18
clone size: NA
CDR3 protein: CASSPGGTSGGPRYEQYF
CDR3 DNA: TGTGCCAGCTCACCTGGTGGGACTAGCGGGGGCCCCCGGTACGAGCAGTACTTC

D gene: TRBD1
J gene: TRBJ1-1
V gene: TRBV5-1
clone size: NA
CDR3 protein: CASSALRDRTEAFF
CDR3 DNA: TGCGCCAGCAGCGCCCTCCGGGACAGGACTGAAGCTTTCTTT

D gene: NA
J gene: TRBJ1-2
V gene: TRBV4-1
clone size: NA
CDR3 protein: CASSQDRTANYGYTF
CDR3 DNA: TGCGCCAGCAGCCAAGATAGGACAGCGAACTATGGCTACACCTTC

D gene: NA
J gene: TRBJ1-6
V gene: TRBV18
clone size: NA
CDR3 protein: CASSLEPSANSPLHF
CDR3 DNA: TGTGCCAGCTCACTTGAACCCTCAGCCAATTCACCCCTCCACTTT

D gene: TRBD1
J gene: TRBJ1-5
V gene: TRBV18
clone size: once
CDR3 protein: CASSTQGGQPQHF
CDR3 DNA: TGTGCCAGCTCAACCCAGGGGGGCCAGCCCCAGCATTTT

D gene: TRBD1
J gene: TRBJ2-5
V gene: TRBV15
clone size: NA
CDR3 protein: CATSTGEETQYF
CDR3 DNA: TGTGCCACCTCGACAGGGGAAGAGACCCAGTACTTC

D gene: NA
J gene: TRBJ1-6
V gene: TRBV5-1
clone size: NA
CDR3 protein: CASSPSFTSPPLHF
CDR3 DNA: TGCGCCAGCAGCCCGTCGTTTACCAGTCCACCCCTCCACTTT

D gene: NA
J gene: TRBJ2-5
V gene: TRBV18
clone size: NA
CDR3 protein: CASSRWDRQETQYF
CDR3 DNA: TGTGCCAGCTCCCGCTGGGACCGACAAGAGACCCAGTACTTC

D gene: TRBD1
J gene: TRBJ2-7
V gene: TRBV7-2
clone size: NA
CDR3 protein: CASSITGGSYEQYF
CDR3 DNA: TGTGCCAGCAGCATAACAGGGGGTTCGTACGAGCAGTACTTC

D gene: TRBD1
J gene: TRBJ2-2
V gene: TRBV18
clone size: NA
CDR3 protein: CASSPPDRGLSGELFF
CDR3 DNA: TGTGCCAGCTCACCACCGGATAGGGGGCTCTCCGGGGAGCTGTTTTTT

D gene: NA
J gene: TRBJ2-7
V gene: TRBV10-2
clone size: NA
CDR3 protein: CASMQGAYEQYF
CDR3 DNA: TGCGCCAGCATGCAGGGAGCCTACGAGCAGTACTTC